What follows is one TCR beta chain and its context. Its antigen is as yet unknown. The V gene's germline CDR1 is SNHLY and CDR2 FYNNEI. Trimming removed 6 bases from V and 3 bases from J; junction bases left unmatched: 7. CDR3 length equals 15 residues. These data originate in a study of vaccination effects on CD4 cells after COVID-19. Overall study results and limits: In vaccinees who were healthy, merely 1 out of 255 vaccine-induced clones cross-reacted with common cold coronaviruses. Late in the post-vaccination period, infection-induced and vaccine-induced clones underwent marked clonal contraction.

The data were produced by immunoSEQ multiplex PCR, yet TCRdb's version contains in-frame clones alone and is incomplete. The repertoire consists of 20,000 to 30,000 clones, with approximately 80% occurring once and the leading ten covering under 13%. Expansion of antigen-specific CD4+ T cells with viral peptide pools was carried out by the ViraFEST assay before sequencing. It was after around 10 days of culture that CD4+ T cells were isolated. Each vaccine recipient was nucleocapsid antibody negative and had no prior SARS-CoV-2 infection. Specimen: CD4+ T cells from PBMCs cultured with HCoV-NL63 spike peptides, collected before COVID-19 vaccination. The clonotype originates from a human donor who received a COVID-19 vaccine. The chain is built from TRBV2 and TRBJ2-5; 10 positions match TRBD2. The chain's CDR3 is CASSLAGAREETQYF. CDR3 nucleotide sequence: TGTGCCAGCAGCCTAGCGGGAGCGCGGGAAGAGACCCAGTACTTC.